This TCR beta chain was recorded in a study of blood T cell repertoires in COVID-19. About the research overall: Acute-phase and convalescent COVID-19 samples originated in the United States, Italy and Spain.

Method: immunoSEQ multiplex PCR; TCRdb's copy keeps in-frame clones and lacks some. Of around 250,000 clones in the sample, about 85% were seen once. The CDR3 has 14 amino acids. Trimming pared 10 bases from V and 0 bases from J, leaving 10 bases between. In germline, CDR1 is LGHDT, CDR2 YNNKEL (reference sequence). The source of this sequence is a young man with active or convalescent COVID-19. Source material: peripheral blood. The rearrangement joins TRBV3-1 (or the pseudogene TRBV3-2) to TRBJ2-6, with D maybe TRBD1 (5 bases). CDR3 in DNA: TGTGCCACCTCACAGGACTCTGGGGCCAACGTCCTGACTTTC. It yields the protein CATSQDSGANVLTF.